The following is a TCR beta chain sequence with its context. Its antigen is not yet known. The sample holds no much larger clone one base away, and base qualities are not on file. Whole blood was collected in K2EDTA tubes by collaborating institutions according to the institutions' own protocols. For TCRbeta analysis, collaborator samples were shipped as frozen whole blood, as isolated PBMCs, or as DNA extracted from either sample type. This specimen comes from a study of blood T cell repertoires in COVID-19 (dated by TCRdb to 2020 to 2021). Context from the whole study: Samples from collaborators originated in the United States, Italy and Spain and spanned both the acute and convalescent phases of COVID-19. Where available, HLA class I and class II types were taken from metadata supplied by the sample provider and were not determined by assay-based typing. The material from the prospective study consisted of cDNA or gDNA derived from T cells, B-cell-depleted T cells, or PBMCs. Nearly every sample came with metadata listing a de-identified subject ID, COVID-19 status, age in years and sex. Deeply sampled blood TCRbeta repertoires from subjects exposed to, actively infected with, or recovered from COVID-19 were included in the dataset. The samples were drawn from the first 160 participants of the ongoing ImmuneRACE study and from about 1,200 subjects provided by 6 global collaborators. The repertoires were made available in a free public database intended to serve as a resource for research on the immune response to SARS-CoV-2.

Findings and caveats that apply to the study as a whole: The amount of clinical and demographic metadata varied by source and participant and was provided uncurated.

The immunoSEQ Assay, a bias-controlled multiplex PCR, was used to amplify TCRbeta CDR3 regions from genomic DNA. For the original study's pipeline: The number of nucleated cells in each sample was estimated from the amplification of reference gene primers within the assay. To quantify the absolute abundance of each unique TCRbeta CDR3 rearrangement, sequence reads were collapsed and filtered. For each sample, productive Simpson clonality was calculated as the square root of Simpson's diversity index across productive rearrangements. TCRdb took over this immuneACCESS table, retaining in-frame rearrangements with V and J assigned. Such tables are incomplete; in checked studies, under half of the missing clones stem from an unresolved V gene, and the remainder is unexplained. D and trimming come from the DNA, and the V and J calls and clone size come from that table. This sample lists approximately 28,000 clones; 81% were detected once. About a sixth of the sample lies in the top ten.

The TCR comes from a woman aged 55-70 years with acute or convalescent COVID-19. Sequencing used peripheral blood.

CDR3 protein: CASSWTGNEQFF. The nucleotides read TGTGCCAGCAGCTGGACAGGGAATGAGCAGTTCTTC. The sequence is built from TRBV5-8 and TRBJ2-1; the central 8 bases match TRBD1. The CDR3 starts with the cysteine, ends with the phenylalanine, and has 12 residues. Solely the CDR3 DNA is kept, with 36 bases framed from the first base. CDR1 SGHTS and CDR2 YDEGEE are derived from the germline V gene. Compared with germline, V lacks 3 bases and J lacks 7 bases; bases without a gene match: 0.